The rows below give T cell receptor beta chains drawn from one sample of a study of CD8+CD57+ T cells in acquired aplastic anemia. Via MiXCR, TCRdb re-called the reads, giving one row per CDR3 protein. Of under 200,000 distinct CDR3 sequences listed, 48% are singletons. Sequenced material: sorted CD4+, CD8+, or CD8+CD57+ T cells (not recorded which) from PBMCs. Receptor source: a human donor with aplastic anemia. Both conserved end residues are part of each CDR3. The order of the fields is V gene, clone size, D gene, J gene, CDR3 DNA, CDR3 protein. D genes are given only for firm matches. Clone sizes are given selectively: once, few, many, or a class where the clone is expanded.

>TRBV6-5|many|NA|TRBJ1-1
TGTGCCAGCAGTTACTCGGAGGGAACTGAAGCTTTCTTT
CASSYSEGTEAFF
>TRBV2|NA|TRBD1|TRBJ1-1
TGTGCCAGCAAGTACCCCCGACAGGGCGGCAGGGGCATTGAAGCTTTCTTT
CASKYPRQGGRGIEAFF
>TRBV30|many|NA|TRBJ2-1
TGTGCCTGGAGTACTATTGGGGGCAATGAGCAGTTCTTC
CAWSTIGGNEQFF
>TRBV4-1|NA|NA|TRBJ2-1
TGCGCCAGCAGCCAACCCCGGGCTAGGACTGAGCAGTTCTTC
CASSQPRARTEQFF
>TRBV2|NA|NA|TRBJ1-5
TGTGCCAGCAGTCGGGGGCGACAGGATCAGCCCCAGCATTTT
CASSRGRQDQPQHF
>TRBV6-1|few|TRBD1|TRBJ2-2
TGTGCCAGCAGCGCCTTCCACAGGGGCCGGAGCACCGGGGAGCTGTTTTTT
CASSAFHRGRSTGELFF
>TRBV7-8|once|TRBD2|TRBJ2-1
TGTGCCAGCAGTTCGGGGGGGAGTGAGCAGTTCTTC
CASSSGGSEQFF
>TRBV11-2|few|TRBD1|TRBJ1-5
TGTGCCAGCAGCTTAGGGACAGGGGCTTTTCAAAATCAGCCCCAGCATTTT
CASSLGTGAFQNQPQHF
>TRBV24-1|few|NA|TRBJ2-2
TGTGCCACCAGTGATGGCGTTGCCCCGTTGAACACCGGGGAGCTGTTTTTT
CATSDGVAPLNTGELFF
>TRBV19|NA|TRBD2|TRBJ2-7
TGTGCCAGTAGTACTAGCGGGGGGTCCGAGCAGTACTTC
CASSTSGGSEQYF
>TRBV24-1|NA|TRBD1|TRBJ2-7
TGTGCCACCAGCGCGACAGGGAGTAACTACGAGCAGTACTTC
CATSATGSNYEQYF
>TRBV7-6|NA|NA|TRBJ1-4
TGTGCCAGCAGCTTAGGAGGGGGACGGACTAATGAAAAACTGTTTTTT
CASSLGGGRTNEKLFF
>TRBV5-4|few|NA|TRBJ2-3
TGTGCCAGCAGCTTGGGGGGGGCCCTTAGCACAGATACGCAGTATTTT
CASSLGGALSTDTQYF
>TRBV10-3|few|TRBD1|TRBJ2-2
TGTGCCAGCAGTTCGGGACAGGGTGGCCCCGGGGAGCTGTTTTTT
CASSSGQGGPGELFF
>TRBV4-3|many|TRBD1|TRBJ1-2
TGCGCCAGCAGCCAATCAGCAGGGGGCTTCTATGGCTACACCTTC
CASSQSAGGFYGYTF
>TRBV25-1|NA|NA|TRBJ1-1
TGTGCCAGCCTGGGGAGCACTGAAGCTTTCTTT
CASLGSTEAFF
>TRBV20-1|NA|TRBD1|TRBJ1-6
TGCAGTGCTAGAGTGGGACAGGGTAATTCACCCCTCCACTTT
CSARVGQGNSPLHF
>TRBV11-1|NA|TRBD1|TRBJ2-1
TGTGCCAGCAGCTCGGCGTGGGACAGCTCCTACAATGAGCAGTTCTTC
CASSSAWDSSYNEQFF
>TRBV20-1|NA|NA|TRBJ1-6
TGCAGGAAGGTGACGGTCCCTAATTCACCCCTCCACTTT
CRKVTVPNSPLHF
>TRBV20-1|many|TRBD2|TRBJ2-1
TGCAGTGCTAGACCCCTCTTAGCGGGAGGATTTTACAATGAGCAGTTCTTC
CSARPLLAGGFYNEQFF
>TRBV20-1|NA|NA|TRBJ2-1
TGCAGTGCTAGTGTGATCAATGAGCAGTTCTTC
CSASVINEQFF
>TRBV5-5|many|NA|TRBJ2-7
TGTGCCAGCAGCTTGAGTCAGGGGTCGTACGAGCAGTACTTC
CASSLSQGSYEQYF
>TRBV6-4|NA|NA|TRBJ1-2
TGTGCCAGCAGTGATCGTTATGGCTACACCTTC
CASSDRYGYTF
>TRBV5-4|NA|NA|TRBJ1-2
TGTGCCAGCAGCTTGTTTGGGGGGGATGGCTACACCTTC
CASSLFGGDGYTF
>TRBV7-9|NA|NA|TRBJ2-7
TGCGCCAGCAGCCCTCTCGCGGGACAGAATCGCGAGCAGTACTTC
CASSPLAGQNREQYF
>TRBV19|many|NA|TRBJ1-1
TGTGCCACCGAGACAGGTTGGAACACTGAAGCTTTCTTT
CATETGWNTEAFF
>TRBV19|NA|TRBD1|TRBJ2-7
TGTGCCAGTAGTATACAGGGGGCTAACGAGCAGTACTTC
CASSIQGANEQYF
>TRBV10-1|NA|NA|TRBJ1-5
TGCGCCAGCAGTGAGTCTTGGTACAGGGCGTTGAATCAGCCCCAGCATTTT
CASSESWYRALNQPQHF
>TRBV15|NA|TRBD1|TRBJ1-4
TGTGCCACCAGCAGAGAACAGGGGTCTGGACGCGAAAAACTGTTTTTT
CATSREQGSGREKLFF
>TRBV6-1|NA|TRBD1|TRBJ1-2
TGTGCCAGCAGTAGGGACAGTTCCCCCTATGGCTACACCTTC
CASSRDSSPYGYTF
>TRBV2|NA|TRBD2|TRBJ2-5
TGTGCCAGTAGCCTCGCTAGCGGGGAAGGGGCCCAGTACTTC
CASSLASGEGAQYF
>TRBV10-2|NA|TRBD2|TRBJ2-7
TGCGCCAGCAGTCGGGCTAGCGGGCCTTCCTACGAGCAGTACTTC
CASSRASGPSYEQYF
>TRBV27|many|TRBD1|TRBJ2-5
TGTGCCAGCAGACGACAGGGGCCCCAAGAGACCCAGTACTTC
CASRRQGPQETQYF
>TRBV19|NA|NA|TRBJ2-1
TGTGCCAGTAGTATCGGTACAGGGAGAAGTGAGCAGTTCTTC
CASSIGTGRSEQFF
>TRBV29-1|NA|TRBD2|TRBJ2-7
TGCAGCGTTGCAGACAGCGGGGGGCCAGGCCCCTACGAGCAGTACTTC
CSVADSGGPGPYEQYF
>TRBV19|many|TRBD1|TRBJ1-5
TGTGCCAGCTCAGACAGGGGGTACAGCAATCAGCCCCAGCATTTT
CASSDRGYSNQPQHF
>TRBV25-1|NA|NA|TRBJ2-7
TGTGCCACCAGTCGCAGAGATTCCAGCTCCTACGAGCAGTACTTC
CATSRRDSSSYEQYF
>TRBV29-1|many|NA|TRBJ1-2
TGCAGCGTTGGGGCTCTCGCGGGACCCGGTGACTATGGCTACACCTTC
CSVGALAGPGDYGYTF
>TRBV24-1|many|TRBD2|TRBJ2-1
TGTGCCACCTCAAGCGGGAGAGAATACAATGAGCAGTTCTTC
CATSSGREYNEQFF
>TRBV2|NA|NA|TRBJ1-1
TGTGCCAGCACAGGACAGCCGAACACTGAAGCTTTCTTT
CASTGQPNTEAFF
>TRBV30|many|NA|TRBJ1-2
TGTGCCTGGAGTGAGGGCTTAATAGGCTACACCTTC
CAWSEGLIGYTF
>TRBV27|NA|TRBD1|TRBJ2-7
TGTGCCAGCAGCGAACAGGGGCCGAACTACGAGCAGTACTTC
CASSEQGPNYEQYF
>TRBV7-9|NA|NA|TRBJ1-1
TGTGCCAGCAGCTTGGCGGGACTGATGAACACTGAAGCTTTCTTT
CASSLAGLMNTEAFF
>TRBV11-2|NA|NA|TRBJ1-2
TGTGCCAGCAGCTTGGGGACCTTCTATGGCTACACCTTC
CASSLGTFYGYTF
>TRBV12-3/TRBV12-4|NA|NA|TRBJ2-7
TGTGCCAGCAGTTACGGGGGACAGTCCTACGAGCAGTACTTC
CASSYGGQSYEQYF
>TRBV25-1|many|NA|TRBJ2-2
TGTGCCAGCAGTCCCAGGACAGACAACACCGGGGAGCTGTTTTTT
CASSPRTDNTGELFF
>TRBV7-9|NA|NA|TRBJ1-1
TGTGCCAGCAGCCCTAGTCGGGGCACTGAAGCTTTCTTT
CASSPSRGTEAFF
>TRBV19|NA|NA|TRBJ1-5
TGTGCCAGTAGTATAGAACGGGACCCTTACAATCAGCCCCAGCATTTT
CASSIERDPYNQPQHF
>TRBV7-9|many|TRBD1|TRBJ2-7
TGTGCCAGCAGCTTACGGAAACAGGGGGCAGGGGAGCAGTACTTC
CASSLRKQGAGEQYF
>TRBV19|many|NA|TRBJ1-2
TGTGCCAGTAGTGCCGGGGGATTTAACTATGGCTACACCTTC
CASSAGGFNYGYTF
>TRBV2|many|NA|TRBJ2-1
TGTGCCAGCAACAGGGCCGTCGGGCACAATGAGCAGTTCTTC
CASNRAVGHNEQFF
>TRBV10-3|NA|TRBD1|TRBJ1-2
TGTGCCATCAGGCCGACAGGGAGAAACTATGGCTACACCTTC
CAIRPTGRNYGYTF
>TRBV19|few|NA|TRBJ1-5
TGTGCCAGTAGCGGAAATCAGCCCCAGCATTTT
CASSGNQPQHF
>TRBV27|NA|NA|TRBJ2-2
TGTGCCAGCAGTTTAGTGTGGGGGATGGGGACCGGGGAGCTGTTTTTT
CASSLVWGMGTGELFF
>TRBV25-1|NA|NA|TRBJ2-1
TGTGCCAGCAAGGACTCAGGATCCTACAATGAGCAGTTCTTC
CASKDSGSYNEQFF